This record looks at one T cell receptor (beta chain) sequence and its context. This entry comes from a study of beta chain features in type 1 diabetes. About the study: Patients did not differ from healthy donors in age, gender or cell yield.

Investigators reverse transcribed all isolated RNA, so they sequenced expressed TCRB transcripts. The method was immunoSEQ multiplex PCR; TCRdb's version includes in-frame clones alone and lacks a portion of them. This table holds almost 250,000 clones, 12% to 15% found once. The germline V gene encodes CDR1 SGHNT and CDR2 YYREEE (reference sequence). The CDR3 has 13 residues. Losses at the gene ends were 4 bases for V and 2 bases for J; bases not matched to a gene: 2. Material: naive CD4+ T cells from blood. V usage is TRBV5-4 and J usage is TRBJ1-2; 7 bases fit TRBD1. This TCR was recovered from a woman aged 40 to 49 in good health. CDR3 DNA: TGTGCCAGCAGCCCGGACAGGAACTATGGCTACACCTTC. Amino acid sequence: CASSPDRNYGYTF.